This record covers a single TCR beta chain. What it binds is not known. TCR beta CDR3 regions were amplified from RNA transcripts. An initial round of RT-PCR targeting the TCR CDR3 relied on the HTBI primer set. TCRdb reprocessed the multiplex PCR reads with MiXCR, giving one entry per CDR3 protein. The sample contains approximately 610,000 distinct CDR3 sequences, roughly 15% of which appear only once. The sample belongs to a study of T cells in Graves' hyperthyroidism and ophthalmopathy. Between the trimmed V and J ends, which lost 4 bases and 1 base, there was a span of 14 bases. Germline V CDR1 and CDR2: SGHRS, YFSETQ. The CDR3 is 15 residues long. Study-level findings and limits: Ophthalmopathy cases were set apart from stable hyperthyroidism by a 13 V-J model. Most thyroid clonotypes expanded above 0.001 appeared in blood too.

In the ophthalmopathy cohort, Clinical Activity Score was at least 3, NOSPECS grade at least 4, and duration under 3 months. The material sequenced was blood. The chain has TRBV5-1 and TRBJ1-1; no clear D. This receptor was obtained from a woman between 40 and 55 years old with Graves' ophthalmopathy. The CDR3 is CASSTSRGSNTEAFF. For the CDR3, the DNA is TGCGCCAGCAGCACCAGCCGCGGATCGAACACTGAAGCTTTCTTT.